The T cell receptor (beta chain) described here comes from a study of STAT5B mutations in CD4+ large granular lymphocyte leukemia. This was a survey-level run. Original processing notes: The detection floor for productive clonotype frequency was 2.59 x 10-5. Sequencing used immunoSEQ multiplex PCR; TCRdb keeps in-frame clones, though not all of them. V and J calls and clone size are those listed in that table; D and trimming were worked out from the DNA. Of about 32,000 clones in the sample, approximately 86% were seen once. CDR1 is MDHEN, CDR2 SYDVKM, per germline. The germline V and J ends were trimmed by 5 bases and 2 bases, with 13 bases remaining between them. CDR3 size: 14 residues. Comment on this clone: Its matching antigen is unknown.

Study-wide results and caveats: Without putative leukemic clones, patient CD4-sorted repertoires remained more clonal than healthy CD4+ repertoires. Top patient clones used TRBV06 genes more often: 8/27 versus 2/35 in controls.

The TCR was taken from a human donor in good health. What was sequenced was CD4+ T cells from blood buffy coats. The chain is built from TRBV28 and TRBJ2-7; D gene ambiguous. CDR3 nucleotides: TGTGCCAGCAGTCCCGCACACCCACCCTACGAGCAGTACTTC. Translated, it gives CASSPAHPPYEQYF.